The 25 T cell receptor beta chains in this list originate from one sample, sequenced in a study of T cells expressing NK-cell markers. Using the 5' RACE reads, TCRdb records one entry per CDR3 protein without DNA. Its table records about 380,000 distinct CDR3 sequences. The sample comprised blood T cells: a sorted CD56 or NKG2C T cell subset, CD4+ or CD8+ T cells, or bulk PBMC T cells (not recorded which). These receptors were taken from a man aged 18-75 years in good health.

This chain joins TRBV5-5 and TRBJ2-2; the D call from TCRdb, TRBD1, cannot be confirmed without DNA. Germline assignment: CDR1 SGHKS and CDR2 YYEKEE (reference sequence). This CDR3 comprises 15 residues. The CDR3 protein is CASSLREAGTGELFF.

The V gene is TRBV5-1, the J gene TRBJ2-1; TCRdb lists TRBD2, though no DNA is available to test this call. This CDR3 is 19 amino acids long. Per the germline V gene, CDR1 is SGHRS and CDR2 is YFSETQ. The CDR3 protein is CASSPRRGLAGGDRNEQFF.

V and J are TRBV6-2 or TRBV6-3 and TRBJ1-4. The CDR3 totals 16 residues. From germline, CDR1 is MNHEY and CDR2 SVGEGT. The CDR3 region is CASSYVGSTTNEKLFF.

Here the CDR3 reads CASSPGTSSYEQYF. This chain connects TRBV6-1 to TRBJ2-7; TCRdb selects TRBD2, and the lack of DNA leaves this call unchecked. CDR1 is MNHNS and CDR2 is SASEGT in the germline V gene. The CDR3 has 14 amino acids.

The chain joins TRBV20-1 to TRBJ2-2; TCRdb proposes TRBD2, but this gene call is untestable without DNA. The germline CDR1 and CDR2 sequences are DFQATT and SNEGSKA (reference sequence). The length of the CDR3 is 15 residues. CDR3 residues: CSAFSGGTSSRELFF.

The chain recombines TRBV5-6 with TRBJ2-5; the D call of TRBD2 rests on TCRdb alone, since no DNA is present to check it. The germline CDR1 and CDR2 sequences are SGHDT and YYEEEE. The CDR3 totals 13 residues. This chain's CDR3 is CASSFRTYETQYF.

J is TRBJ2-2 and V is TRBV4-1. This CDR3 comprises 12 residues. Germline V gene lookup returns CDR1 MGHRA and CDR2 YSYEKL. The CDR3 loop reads CASSQDRRELFF.

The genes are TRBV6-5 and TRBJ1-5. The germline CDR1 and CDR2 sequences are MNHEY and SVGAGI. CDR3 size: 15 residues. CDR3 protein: CASRTRGASNQPQHF.

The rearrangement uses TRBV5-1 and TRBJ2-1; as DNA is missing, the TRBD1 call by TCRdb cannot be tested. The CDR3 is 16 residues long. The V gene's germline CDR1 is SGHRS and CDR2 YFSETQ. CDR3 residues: CASSSESGGGYNEQFF.

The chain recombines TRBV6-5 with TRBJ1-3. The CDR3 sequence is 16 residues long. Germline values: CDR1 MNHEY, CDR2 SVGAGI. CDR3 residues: CASSYTRSNSGNTIYF.

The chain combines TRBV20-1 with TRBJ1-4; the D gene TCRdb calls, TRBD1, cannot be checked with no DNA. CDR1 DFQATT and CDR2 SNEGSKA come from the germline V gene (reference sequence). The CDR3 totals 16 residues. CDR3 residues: CSARHPTPGRGEKLFF.

This chain's CDR3 is CASSRRDSNYGYTF. This chain connects TRBV7-8 to TRBJ1-2; TCRdb outputs TRBD1, but without DNA this stays unchecked. Germline CDR1 is SGHVS and CDR2 is FQNEAQ. The CDR3 is 14 amino acids. Full variable domain (rest looked up from reference TRBV7-8 and TRBJ1-2): GAGVSQSPRYKVAKRGQDVALRCDPISGHVSLFWYQQALGQGPEFLTYFQNEAQLDKSGLPSDRFFAERPEGSVSTLKIQRTQQEDSAVYLCASSRRDSNYGYTFGSGTRLTVV.

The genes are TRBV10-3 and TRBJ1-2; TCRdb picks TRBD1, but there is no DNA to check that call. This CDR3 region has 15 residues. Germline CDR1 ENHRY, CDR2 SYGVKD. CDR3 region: CAIREPGDRGQGYTF.

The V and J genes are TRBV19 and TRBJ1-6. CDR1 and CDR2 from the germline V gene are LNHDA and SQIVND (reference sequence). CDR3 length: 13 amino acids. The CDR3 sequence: CASRRIQNSPLHF.

The CDR3 reads CASSLFGPGNEKLFF. The rearrangement uses TRBV27 and TRBJ1-4; TCRdb designates TRBD1, a call that cannot be tested without DNA. The CDR3 loop spans 15 amino acids. Germline values: CDR1 MNHEY, CDR2 SMNVEV (reference sequence). The whole variable domain, filled in from reference TRBV27 and TRBJ1-4, reads EAQVTQNPRYLITVTGKKLTVTCSQNMNHEYMSWYRQDPGLGLRQIYYSMNVEVTDKGDVPEGYKVSRKEKRNFPLILESPSPNQTSLYFCASSLFGPGNEKLFFGSGTQLSVL.

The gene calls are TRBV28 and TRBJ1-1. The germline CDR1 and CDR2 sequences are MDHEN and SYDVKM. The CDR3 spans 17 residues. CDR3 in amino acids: CASSSRQLRITNTEAFF.

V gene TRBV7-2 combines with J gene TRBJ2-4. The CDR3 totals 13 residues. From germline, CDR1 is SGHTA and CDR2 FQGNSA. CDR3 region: CASSFWAENIQYF.

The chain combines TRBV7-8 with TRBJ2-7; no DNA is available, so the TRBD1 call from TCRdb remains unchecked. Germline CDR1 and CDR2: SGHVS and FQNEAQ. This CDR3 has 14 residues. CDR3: CASETGTLMGEQYF. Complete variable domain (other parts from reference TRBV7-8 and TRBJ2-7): GAGVSQSPRYKVAKRGQDVALRCDPISGHVSLFWYQQALGQGPEFLTYFQNEAQLDKSGLPSDRFFAERPEGSVSTLKIQRTQQEDSAVYLCASETGTLMGEQYFGPGTRLTVT.

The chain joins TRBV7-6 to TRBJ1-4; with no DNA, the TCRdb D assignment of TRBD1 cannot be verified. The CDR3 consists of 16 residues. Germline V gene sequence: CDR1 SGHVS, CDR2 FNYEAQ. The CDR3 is CASSLGFAGINEKLFF.

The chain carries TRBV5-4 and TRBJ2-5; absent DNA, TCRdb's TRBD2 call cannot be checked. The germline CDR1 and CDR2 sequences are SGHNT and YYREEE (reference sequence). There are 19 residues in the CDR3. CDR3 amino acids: CASSLAPLTSGYKQETQYF.

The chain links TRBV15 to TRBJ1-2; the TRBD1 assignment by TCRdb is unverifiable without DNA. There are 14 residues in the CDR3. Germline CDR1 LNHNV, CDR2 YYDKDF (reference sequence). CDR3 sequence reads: CATSLTLGARGYTF.

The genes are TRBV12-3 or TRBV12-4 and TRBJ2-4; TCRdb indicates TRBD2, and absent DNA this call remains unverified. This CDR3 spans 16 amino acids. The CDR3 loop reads CASSSGLAGELNIQYF.

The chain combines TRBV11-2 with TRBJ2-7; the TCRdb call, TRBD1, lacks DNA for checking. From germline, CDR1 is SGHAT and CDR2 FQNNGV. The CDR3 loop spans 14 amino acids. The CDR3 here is CASSPLSGQREQYF.

The CDR3 reads CASRFFGGAETQYF. V gene TRBV27 combines with J gene TRBJ2-5; TCRdb selects TRBD1, and the lack of DNA leaves this call unchecked. The V gene's germline CDR1 is MNHEY and CDR2 SMNVEV (reference sequence). CDR3 size: 14 residues.

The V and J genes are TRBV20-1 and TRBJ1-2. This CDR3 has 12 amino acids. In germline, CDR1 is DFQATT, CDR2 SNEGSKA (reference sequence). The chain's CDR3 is CSAREIRGGYTF.